Sequencing of this TCR beta chain was carried out in a study of cytomegalovirus exposure and HLA in healthy donors. Method: immunoSEQ multiplex PCR; TCRdb's copy keeps in-frame clones and lacks some. The data contain roughly 270,000 clones, more than 75% of them seen just once; the ten biggest clones take up about 0.85%. This clone was counted a few times. The V end lost 6 bases, the J end lost 2 bases, and 11 bases lay between the germline ends. Germline CDR1 and CDR2: SNHLY and FYNNEI. The CDR3 extends over 13 amino acids. The chain couples TRBV2 to TRBJ2-7; D is uncertain. The clonotype was recovered from a woman younger than 30 in good health and CMV-seronegative. Sequencing input: PBMCs. The CDR3 protein is CASRPDKTYEQYF. The CDR3 coding sequence is TGTGCCAGCAGACCCGACAAGACCTACGAGCAGTACTTC.